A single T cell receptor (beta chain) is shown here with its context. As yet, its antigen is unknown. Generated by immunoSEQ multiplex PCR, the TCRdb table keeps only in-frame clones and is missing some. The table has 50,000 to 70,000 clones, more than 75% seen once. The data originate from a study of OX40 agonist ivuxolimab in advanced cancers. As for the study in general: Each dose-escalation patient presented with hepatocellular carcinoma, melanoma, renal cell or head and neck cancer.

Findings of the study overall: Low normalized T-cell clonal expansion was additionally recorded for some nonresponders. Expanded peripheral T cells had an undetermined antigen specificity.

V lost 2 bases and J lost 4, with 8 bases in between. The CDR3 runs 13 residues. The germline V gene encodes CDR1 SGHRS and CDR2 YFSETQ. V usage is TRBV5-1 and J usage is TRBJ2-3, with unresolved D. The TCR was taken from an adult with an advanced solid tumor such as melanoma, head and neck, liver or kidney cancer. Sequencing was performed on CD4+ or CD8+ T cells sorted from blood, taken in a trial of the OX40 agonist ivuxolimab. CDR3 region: CASSFSMPDTQYF. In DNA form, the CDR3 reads TGCGCCAGCAGCTTCTCTATGCCAGATACGCAGTATTTT.